Below are 30 T cell receptor beta chains sequenced from a single sample in a study of T cell changes during pregnancy in multiple sclerosis. Sequencing was performed with immunoSEQ multiplex PCR; in TCRdb, only in-frame clones are kept and a portion is missing. The profile shows roughly 75,000 clones, about 88% of them singletons. The specimen comprised peripheral blood, sampled before pregnancy. The receptor set was obtained from a female donor with multiple sclerosis, enrolled in a pregnancy study.

V and J are TRBV7-3 and TRBJ2-5, with D unclear. Trimming removed 0 bases from V and 0 bases from J, with 5 bases in between. Germline-derived CDR1 and CDR2 are SGHTA and FQGTGA. There are 14 residues in the CDR3. The CDR3 loop reads CASSLTRDQETQYF. CDR3 coding DNA: TGTGCCAGCAGCTTAACCCGGGACCAAGAGACCCAGTACTTC.

The V and J genes are TRBV5-1 and TRBJ1-1; perhaps TRBD1 as D (5 bases). This CDR3 contains 13 residues. In germline, CDR1 is SGHRS, CDR2 YFSETQ. With 0 bases removed from V and 3 bases from J, the gap between germline ends came to 6 bases. Here the CDR3 reads CASSLGRDTEAFF. CDR3 nucleotide sequence: TGCGCCAGCAGCTTGGGCAGGGACACTGAAGCTTTCTTT.

The V gene is TRBV4-1, the J gene TRBJ1-2; TRBD1 matches at 8 bases. Unmatched junction bases numbered 9, after V lost 1 base and J lost 5 bases. CDR1 is MGHRA and CDR2 is YSYEKL in the germline V gene. The CDR3 totals 16 residues. CDR3 residues: CASSQGDRQPYYGYTF. The CDR3 DNA reads TGCGCCAGCAGCCAAGGGGACAGGCAACCTTATTATGGCTACACCTTC.

V usage is TRBV28 and J usage is TRBJ1-4; 7 positions match TRBD1. The CDR3 contains 18 residues. CDR1 and CDR2 (germline): MDHEN, SYDVKM. The V segment lost 2 bases and the J segment 0 bases; nucleotides outside the gene matches: 9. In nucleotides, the CDR3 is TGTGCCAGCAGTTTACGCCGACAGGGAGCCCCAACTAATGAAAAACTGTTTTTT. Translation gives CASSLRRQGAPTNEKLFF. The whole variable domain, remainder taken from reference TRBV28 and TRBJ1-4, is DVKVTQSSRYLVKRTGEKVFLECVQDMDHENMFWYRQDPGLGLRLIYFSYDVKMKEKGDIPEGYSVSREKKERFSLILESASTNQTSMYLCASSLRRQGAPTNEKLFFGSGTQLSVL.

The J gene is TRBJ1-4, the V gene TRBV19; D unresolved. Deletions cut 6 bases from V and 8 bases from J, with 16 bases between. The CDR3 contains 14 residues. Germline-derived CDR1 and CDR2 are LNHDA and SQIVND (reference sequence). The CDR3 sequence: CASSGLAVGEKLFF. CDR3 nucleotide sequence: TGTGCCAGTAGCGGACTAGCCGTTGGAGAAAAACTGTTTTTT.

V and J are TRBV6-5 and TRBJ1-6; no clear D gene. The germline V gene encodes CDR1 MNHEY and CDR2 SVGAGI. The CDR3 sequence is 14 residues long. Trimming left V 2 bases short and J 8 bases short, with 10 bases between. The DNA of the CDR3 is TGTGCCAGCAGTTACGCCCCGGAGGATTCACCCCTCCACTTT. Translating gives CASSYAPEDSPLHF.

This clone was seen more than once but under ten times. The V gene is TRBV29-1, the J gene TRBJ1-1; possible D gene TRBD1, 5 bases. Trimming left V 2 bases short and J 11 bases short, with 15 bases between. CDR1 and CDR2 from the germline V gene are SQVTM and ANQGSEA. The CDR3 has 12 amino acids. CDR3 in DNA: TGCAGCGTTGAAATCCTTGGGGCTGGGGCTTTCTTT. It encodes CSVEILGAGAFF.

This chain connects TRBV6-5 to TRBJ1-1, with TRBD1 matching over 7 bases. J was trimmed by 7 bases and V by 5 bases; bases with no gene match: 10. Germline CDR1 reads MNHEY; CDR2 reads SVGAGI. The CDR3 sequence is 14 residues long. The CDR3 region has the DNA TGTGCCAGCAGTAGGACAGGCCACTGGAATGAAGCTTTCTTT. Translated: CASSRTGHWNEAFF.

The chain uses TRBV30 and TRBJ1-6; no definite D call. CDR3 length equals 13 residues. Germline CDR1 GTSNPN, CDR2 SVGIG (reference sequence). Trimming took 0 bases from V and 9 from J, leaving 9 bases between them. The CDR3 sequence is CAWSVLEGSPLHF. As DNA, the CDR3 is TGTGCCTGGAGTGTACTCGAGGGTTCACCCCTCCACTTT.

This rearrangement joins TRBV4-1 to TRBJ1-4; no clear D gene. The CDR3 has 15 amino acids. Germline V gene lookup returns CDR1 MGHRA and CDR2 YSYEKL. The V end lost 0 bases, the J end lost 8 bases, and 13 bases lay between the germline ends. CDR3 DNA: TGCGCCAGCAGCCAAGATATGGAGGGATGGGAAAAACTGTTTTTT. The encoded protein is CASSQDMEGWEKLFF.

The chain carries TRBV19 and TRBJ2-2; 7 bases map to TRBD1. The V and J ends lost 3 bases and 6 bases, in that order; junction bases with no gene match: 4. Germline V CDR1 and CDR2: LNHDA, SQIVND (reference sequence). The length of the CDR3 is 14 residues. This CDR3 is CASSITGVAGELFF. CDR3 coding DNA: TGTGCCAGTAGTATTACAGGGGTGGCCGGGGAGCTGTTTTTT.

This clone was seen only a few times. This chain joins TRBV6-5 and TRBJ1-5, with 7 bases fitting TRBD1. J was trimmed by 6 bases and V by 6 bases; bases with no gene match: 11. The CDR3 has 15 residues. Per germline, CDR1 MNHEY and CDR2 SVGAGI. The CDR3 bases are TGTGCCAGCAGCTATTCCATGACAGGGAGTCAGCCCCAGCATTTT. Its protein product is CASSYSMTGSQPQHF.

The chain joins TRBV7-9 to TRBJ2-3, with TRBD2 matching 10 bases. Germline CDR1 SEHNR, CDR2 FQNEAQ (reference sequence). The CDR3 runs to 18 residues. The V segment lost 2 bases and the J segment 0 bases; nucleotides outside the gene matches: 8. CDR3 protein: CASSLTRLAGTSTDTQYF. CDR3 bases: TGTGCCAGCAGCTTAACTAGACTAGCGGGTACTAGCACAGATACGCAGTATTTT.

This rearrangement joins TRBV11-3 to TRBJ1-4; D uncertain. CDR3 length equals 13 residues. Trimming stripped 1 base from V and 7 bases from J, with 7 bases between. CDR1 is SGHNT and CDR2 is YENEEA in the germline V gene. The DNA of the CDR3 is TGTGCCAGCAGCTTAGTCGCAGGTGAAAAACTGTTTTTT. This codes for CASSLVAGEKLFF.

The CDR3 sequence is CASSPGLGVPGNTIYF. CDR3 in DNA: TGTGCCAGCAGCCCTGGGTTGGGCGTTCCTGGAAACACCATATATTTT. This chain connects TRBV13 to TRBJ1-3; unclear D gene. This CDR3 contains 16 residues. Trimming left V 5 bases short and J 2 bases short, with 16 bases between. Germline assignment: CDR1 PRHDT and CDR2 FYEKMQ (reference sequence).

The V call is TRBV7-8, the J call TRBJ2-1; D might be TRBD1 (6 bases). The CDR3 has 18 residues. Germline CDR1 SGHVS, CDR2 FQNEAQ. V was trimmed by 4 bases and J by 0 bases, leaving 19 bases between them. CDR3 DNA sequence: TGTGCCAGCAGCTCCCTCTTCTTAGACAGGAACTCCTACAATGAGCAGTTCTTC. It specifies CASSSLFLDRNSYNEQFF. The full variable domain, its missing parts supplied by reference TRBV7-8 and TRBJ2-1, is GAGVSQSPRYKVAKRGQDVALRCDPISGHVSLFWYQQALGQGPEFLTYFQNEAQLDKSGLPSDRFFAERPEGSVSTLKIQRTQQEDSAVYLCASSSLFLDRNSYNEQFFGPGTRLTVL.

The chain joins TRBV18 to TRBJ2-3; D is unresolved. This CDR3 is 14 amino acids long. Germline V lookup: CDR1 KGHSH, CDR2 LQKENI. Trimming stripped 3 bases from V and 5 bases from J, with 12 bases between. The CDR3 protein is CASSPMPVGDTQYF. CDR3 nucleotides: TGTGCCAGCTCACCTATGCCCGTCGGAGATACGCAGTATTTT.

This sequence joins TRBV7-3 and TRBJ2-5; D gene uncertain. V dropped 1 base and J dropped 4 bases, with 31 bases sitting between them. This CDR3 is built from 21 residues. From germline, CDR1 is SGHTA and CDR2 FQGTGA. This chain's CDR3 is CASSLKPIRLGLEPKGETQYF. The CDR3 DNA reads TGTGCCAGCAGCTTAAAACCCATAAGGCTCGGGTTGGAGCCGAAAGGAGAGACCCAGTACTTC.

In this sample, this clone turned up once. The rearrangement joins TRBV6-1 to TRBJ1-5, with D unclear. The CDR3 length is 14 residues. The germline gives CDR1 MNHNS, CDR2 SASEGT. Trimming shortened V by 7 bases and J by 5 bases, and 15 bases separated the two germline ends. For the CDR3, the DNA is TGTGCCAGCATCAACAACCAACCAGATCAGCCCCAGCATTTT. This gives the protein CASINNQPDQPQHF.

This chain uses TRBV6-1 with TRBJ2-7; the D gene is possibly TRBD2 (6 bases). Germline V gives CDR1 MNHNS, CDR2 SASEGT. With 7 bases removed from V and 6 bases from J, the gap between germline ends came to 13 bases. CDR3 length equals 12 residues. The CDR3 spells CASKVAGSEQYF. The CDR3 nucleotides are TGTGCCAGCAAAGTGGCGGGGAGCGAGCAGTACTTC.

The chain carries TRBV9 and TRBJ2-2, with 7 bases lining up with TRBD1. The V segment lost 0 bases and the J segment 0 bases; nucleotides outside the gene matches: 8. Germline V gives CDR1 SGDLS, CDR2 YYNGEE. CDR3 length: 18 residues. Written as DNA, the CDR3 is TGTGCCAGCAGCGTAGCCCCCGTAGGGACAGCGAACACCGGGGAGCTGTTTTTT. It translates to CASSVAPVGTANTGELFF.

The V and J genes are TRBV20-1 and TRBJ1-4; D unclear. The V end was cut by 0 bases, the J end by 10 bases, with 6 bases between. The CDR3 covers 11 residues. The V gene's germline CDR1 is DFQATT and CDR2 SNEGSKA (reference sequence). The CDR3 protein is CSAREQVKLFF. The CDR3 DNA reads as TGCAGTGCTAGAGAACAAGTAAAACTGTTTTTT.

V usage is TRBV9 and J usage is TRBJ2-3; 7 positions agree with TRBD2. The J segment lost 5 bases and the V segment lost 4 bases, leaving 10 bases of the junction unmatched. The CDR3 sequence is 15 residues long. CDR1 is SGDLS, CDR2 YYNGEE, per germline. The CDR3 DNA reads as TGTGCCAGCAGCACGCGGGGGACCCGGGGAGATACGCAGTATTTT. Encoded protein: CASSTRGTRGDTQYF.

V usage is TRBV6-1 and J usage is TRBJ2-1, with 11 bases aligning to TRBD2. There are 15 residues in the CDR3. The germline gives CDR1 MNHNS, CDR2 SASEGT. The V and J ends lost 3 bases and 9 bases, in that order; junction bases with no gene match: 7. The CDR3 protein is CASSDLAGGRGEQFF. The CDR3 DNA sequence: TGTGCCAGCAGTGACCTAGCGGGGGGCCGGGGTGAGCAGTTCTTC.

In its sample, this clone was seen once. The V call is TRBV18, the J call TRBJ2-7; D is unclear. Germline V lookup: CDR1 KGHSH, CDR2 LQKENI. The ends were cut back, 4 bases at V and 0 bases at J, with 16 bases in the middle. The CDR3 has 16 residues. For the CDR3, the DNA is TGTGCCAGCTCACATAGTCCCCCGCCGAGCTCCTACGAGCAGTACTTC. It specifies CASSHSPPPSSYEQYF. Complete variable domain (other parts from reference TRBV18 and TRBJ2-7): NAGVMQNPRHLVRRRGQEARLRCSPMKGHSHVYWYRQLPEEGLKFMVYLQKENIIDESGMPKERFSAEFPKEGPSILRIQQVVRGDSAAYFCASSHSPPPSSYEQYFGPGTRLTVT.

CDR3 nucleotides: TGTGCCAGCAGCTTGGGGGGGACAGGCGCCCTGGGGAACACTGAAGCTTTCTTT. Protein product: CASSLGGTGALGNTEAFF. This chain links TRBV13 with TRBJ1-1; 8 bases fit TRBD1. Germline CDR1 PRHDT, CDR2 FYEKMQ (reference sequence). The CDR3 is 18 residues long. Unmatched junction bases numbered 13, after V lost 3 bases and J lost 1 base.

The CDR3 coding sequence is TGTGCCAGCAGTTTTGTGGACTCTTATGGCTACACCTTC. Protein product: CASSFVDSYGYTF. The chain carries TRBV28 and TRBJ1-2; no reliable D call. Germline V gives CDR1 MDHEN, CDR2 SYDVKM. This CDR3 spans 13 amino acids. Trimming took 3 bases from V and 5 from J, leaving 10 bases between them.

The chain is built from TRBV7-3 and TRBJ2-1; D is undetermined. CDR1 is SGHTA and CDR2 is FQGTGA in the germline V gene. The CDR3 is 14 amino acids. With 1 base removed from V and 16 bases from J, the gap between germline ends came to 20 bases. CDR3 DNA sequence: TGTGCCAGCAGCTTAAACCCACTTTCGCAGGTATCTTTCTTC. Amino acids: CASSLNPLSQVSFF.

The rearrangement links TRBV14 to TRBJ2-1; 11 nucleotides align to TRBD2. This CDR3 has 13 residues. V lost 2 bases and J lost 16; bases outside the gene matches: 7. From germline, CDR1 is SGHDN and CDR2 FVKESK. The CDR3, as DNA: TGTGCCAGCAGCCAACTTATAGCGGGGGGGAGATTCTTC. Its protein is CASSQLIAGGRFF.

V gene TRBV5-1 combines with J gene TRBJ2-1; no clear D. The CDR3 is 15 residues long. V was cut by 0 bases and J by 0 bases, with 7 bases left in between. Germline CDR1 and CDR2: SGHRS and YFSETQ. CDR3 loop: CASSLGVSSYNEQFF. CDR3 DNA sequence: TGCGCCAGCAGCTTGGGCGTGAGCTCCTACAATGAGCAGTTCTTC.